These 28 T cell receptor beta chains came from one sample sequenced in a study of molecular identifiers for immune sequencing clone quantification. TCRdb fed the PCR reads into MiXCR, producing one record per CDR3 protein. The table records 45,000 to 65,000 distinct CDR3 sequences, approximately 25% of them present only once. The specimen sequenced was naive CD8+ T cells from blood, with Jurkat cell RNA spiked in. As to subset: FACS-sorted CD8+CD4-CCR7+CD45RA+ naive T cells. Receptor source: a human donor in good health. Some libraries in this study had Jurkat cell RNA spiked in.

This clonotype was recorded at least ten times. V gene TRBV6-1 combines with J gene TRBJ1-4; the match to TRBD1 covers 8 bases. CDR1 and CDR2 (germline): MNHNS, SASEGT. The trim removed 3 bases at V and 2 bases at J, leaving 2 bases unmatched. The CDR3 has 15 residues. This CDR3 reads CASSDGQGTNEKLFF. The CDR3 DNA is TGTGCCAGCAGTGATGGACAGGGTACTAATGAAAAACTGTTTTTT.

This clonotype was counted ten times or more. The CDR3 sequence: CASRGTSASYEQYF. In DNA, the CDR3 is TGTGCCAGCAGAGGGACTAGCGCCTCCTACGAGCAGTACTTC. This rearrangement joins TRBV6-6 to TRBJ2-7; 10 bases match TRBD2. Germline values: CDR1 MNHNY, CDR2 SVGAGI (reference sequence). The CDR3 is 14 residues long. Trimming took 6 bases from V and 0 from J; bases not matched to a gene: 2.

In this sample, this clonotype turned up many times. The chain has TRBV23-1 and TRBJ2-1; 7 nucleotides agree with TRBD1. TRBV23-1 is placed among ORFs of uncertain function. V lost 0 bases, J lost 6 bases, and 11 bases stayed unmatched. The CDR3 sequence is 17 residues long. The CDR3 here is CASSQSASRGFSNEQFF. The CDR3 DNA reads TGCGCCAGCAGTCAATCGGCATCCAGGGGGTTTTCCAATGAGCAGTTCTTC.

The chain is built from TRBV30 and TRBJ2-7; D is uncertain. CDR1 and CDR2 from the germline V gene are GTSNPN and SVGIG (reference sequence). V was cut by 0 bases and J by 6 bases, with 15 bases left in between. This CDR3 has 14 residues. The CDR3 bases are TGTGCCTGGAGTGTACGGGTTGTTATTGGCGAGCAGTACTTC. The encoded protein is CAWSVRVVIGEQYF.

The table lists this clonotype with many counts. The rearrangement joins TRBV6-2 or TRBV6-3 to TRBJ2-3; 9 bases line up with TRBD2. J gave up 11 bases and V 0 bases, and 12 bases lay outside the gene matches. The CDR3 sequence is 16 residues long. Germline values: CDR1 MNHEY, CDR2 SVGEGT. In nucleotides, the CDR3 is TGTGCCAGCAGTTACTCGAGTAGCGGGGGAGGAGTCGGGCAGTATTTT. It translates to CASSYSSSGGGVGQYF.

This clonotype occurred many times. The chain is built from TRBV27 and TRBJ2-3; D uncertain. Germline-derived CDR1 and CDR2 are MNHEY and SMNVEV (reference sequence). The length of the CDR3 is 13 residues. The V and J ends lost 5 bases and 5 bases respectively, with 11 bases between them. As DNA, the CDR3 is TGTGCCAGCAGTCTCCTGAAGGGAGATACGCAGTATTTT. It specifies CASSLLKGDTQYF.

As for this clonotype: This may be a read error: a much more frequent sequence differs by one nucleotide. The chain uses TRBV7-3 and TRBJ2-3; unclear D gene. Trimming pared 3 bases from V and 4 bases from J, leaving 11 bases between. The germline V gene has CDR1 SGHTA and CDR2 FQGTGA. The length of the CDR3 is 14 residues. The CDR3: CASSFGGPADTQYF. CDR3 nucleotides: TGTGCCAGCAGCTTCGGCGGCCCGGCAGATACGCAGTATTTT.

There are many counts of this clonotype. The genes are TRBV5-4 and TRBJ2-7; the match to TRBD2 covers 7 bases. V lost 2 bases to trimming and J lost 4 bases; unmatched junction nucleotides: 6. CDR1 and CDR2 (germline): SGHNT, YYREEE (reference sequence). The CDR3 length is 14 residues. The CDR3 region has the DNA TGTGCCAGCAGCTTTGGACTAGAAGGGTACGAGCAGTACTTC. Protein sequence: CASSFGLEGYEQYF.

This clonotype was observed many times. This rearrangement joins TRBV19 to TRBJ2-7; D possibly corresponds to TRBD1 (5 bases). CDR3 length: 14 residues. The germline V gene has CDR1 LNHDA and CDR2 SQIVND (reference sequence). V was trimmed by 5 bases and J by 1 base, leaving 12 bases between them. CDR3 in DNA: TGTGCCAGTAGTTTCTCAGGGCCGTCCTACGAGCAGTACTTC. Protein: CASSFSGPSYEQYF. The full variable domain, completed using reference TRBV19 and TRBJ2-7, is DGGITQSPKYLFRKEGQNVTLSCEQNLNHDAMYWYRQDPGQGLRLIYYSQIVNDFQKGDIAEGYSVSREKKESFPLTVTSAQKNPTAFYLCASSFSGPSYEQYFGPGTRLTVT.

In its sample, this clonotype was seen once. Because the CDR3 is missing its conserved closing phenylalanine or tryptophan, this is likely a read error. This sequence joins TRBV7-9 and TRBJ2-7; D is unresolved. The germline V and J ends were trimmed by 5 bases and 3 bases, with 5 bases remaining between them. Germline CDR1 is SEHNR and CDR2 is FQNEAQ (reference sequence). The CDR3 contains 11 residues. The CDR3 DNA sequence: TGTGCCAGCAGCCCCGGCTACGAGCAGTACATC. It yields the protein CASSPGYEQYI.

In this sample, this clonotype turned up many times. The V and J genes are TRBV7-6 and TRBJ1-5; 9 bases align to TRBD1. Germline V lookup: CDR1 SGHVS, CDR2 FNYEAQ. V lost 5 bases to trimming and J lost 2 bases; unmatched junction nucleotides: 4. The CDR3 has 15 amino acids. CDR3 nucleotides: TGTGCCAGCAGCGCGGGACAGGGAGGCAATCAGCCCCAGCATTTT. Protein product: CASSAGQGGNQPQHF.

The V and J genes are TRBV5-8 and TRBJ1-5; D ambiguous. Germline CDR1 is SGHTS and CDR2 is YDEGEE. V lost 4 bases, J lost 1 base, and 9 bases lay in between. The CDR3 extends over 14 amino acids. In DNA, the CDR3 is TGTGCCAGCAGCATAGACATAAGCAATCAGCCCCAGCATTTT. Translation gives CASSIDISNQPQHF.

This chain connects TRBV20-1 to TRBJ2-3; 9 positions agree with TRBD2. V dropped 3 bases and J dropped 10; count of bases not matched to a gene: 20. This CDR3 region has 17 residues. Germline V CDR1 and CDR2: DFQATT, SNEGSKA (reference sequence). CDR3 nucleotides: TGCAGTGCTAGTGAACCCGGGACTAGCCGTACCCCGGCAGCGCAGTATTTT. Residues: CSASEPGTSRTPAAQYF.

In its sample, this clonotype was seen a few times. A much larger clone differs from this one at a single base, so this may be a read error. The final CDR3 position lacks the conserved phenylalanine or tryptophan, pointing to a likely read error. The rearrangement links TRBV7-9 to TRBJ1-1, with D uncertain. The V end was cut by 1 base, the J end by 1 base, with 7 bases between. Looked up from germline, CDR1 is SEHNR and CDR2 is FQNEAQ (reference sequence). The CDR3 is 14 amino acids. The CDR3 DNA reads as TGTGCCAGCAGCTTAGGATCTTCGAACACTGAAGCTTTCCTT. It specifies CASSLGSSNTEAFL.

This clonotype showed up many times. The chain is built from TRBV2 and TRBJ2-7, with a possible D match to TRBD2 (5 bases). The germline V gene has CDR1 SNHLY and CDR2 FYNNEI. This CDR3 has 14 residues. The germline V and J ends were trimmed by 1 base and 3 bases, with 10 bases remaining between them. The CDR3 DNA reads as TGTGCCAGCAGTGAAGTGATGGGAGACTACGAGCAGTACTTC. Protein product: CASSEVMGDYEQYF.

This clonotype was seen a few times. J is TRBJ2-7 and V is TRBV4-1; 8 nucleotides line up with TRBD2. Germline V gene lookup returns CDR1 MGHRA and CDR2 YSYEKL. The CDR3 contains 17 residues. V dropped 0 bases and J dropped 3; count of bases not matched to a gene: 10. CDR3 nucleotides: TGCGCCAGCAGCCAAGATCTGAGCGGGAGTCCCAACTACGAGCAGTACTTC. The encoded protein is CASSQDLSGSPNYEQYF.

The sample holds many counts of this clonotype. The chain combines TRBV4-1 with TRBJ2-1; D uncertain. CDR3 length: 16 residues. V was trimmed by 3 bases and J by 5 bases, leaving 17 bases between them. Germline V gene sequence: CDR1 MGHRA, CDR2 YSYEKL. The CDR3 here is CASSQLHGRYNNEQFF. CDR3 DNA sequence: TGCGCCAGCAGCCAGCTGCATGGTCGCTACAACAATGAGCAGTTCTTC.

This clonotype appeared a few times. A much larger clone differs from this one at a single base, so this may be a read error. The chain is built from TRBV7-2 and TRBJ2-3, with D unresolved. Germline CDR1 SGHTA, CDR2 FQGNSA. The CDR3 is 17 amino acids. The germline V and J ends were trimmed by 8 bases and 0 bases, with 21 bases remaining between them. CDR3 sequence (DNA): TGTGCCAGCCGCACATCCCCATATGTTATGAGCACAGATACGCAGTATTTT. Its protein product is CASRTSPYVMSTDTQYF.

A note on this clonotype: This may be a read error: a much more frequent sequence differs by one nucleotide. CDR3 in amino acids: CASSSGTRNTGAFF. CDR3 DNA: TGTGCCAGTAGTTCAGGGACAAGGAACACTGGAGCTTTCTTT. The rearrangement joins TRBV19 to TRBJ1-1, with D possibly matching TRBD1 (6 bases). The CDR3 has 14 amino acids. Germline V lookup: CDR1 LNHDA, CDR2 SQIVND (reference sequence).

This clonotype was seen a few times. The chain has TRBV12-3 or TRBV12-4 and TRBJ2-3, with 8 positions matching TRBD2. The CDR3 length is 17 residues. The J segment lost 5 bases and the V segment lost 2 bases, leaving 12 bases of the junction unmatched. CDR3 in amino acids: CASSLSGAGAQGDTQYF. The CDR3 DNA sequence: TGTGCCAGCAGTTTATCGGGAGCGGGGGCCCAGGGAGATACGCAGTATTTT.

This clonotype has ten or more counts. CDR3 protein: CASSPGAGSPSNTGELFF. In nucleotides, the CDR3 is TGTGCCAGCAGCCCGGGGGCAGGGAGTCCTTCGAACACCGGGGAGCTGTTTTTT. The chain is built from TRBV7-6 and TRBJ2-2; either TRBD1 or TRBD2 may fit D (6 bases each). Germline CDR1 SGHVS, CDR2 FNYEAQ. The V gene lost 5 bases and the J gene lost 0 bases, with 19 bases spanning the gap. The length of the CDR3 is 18 residues.

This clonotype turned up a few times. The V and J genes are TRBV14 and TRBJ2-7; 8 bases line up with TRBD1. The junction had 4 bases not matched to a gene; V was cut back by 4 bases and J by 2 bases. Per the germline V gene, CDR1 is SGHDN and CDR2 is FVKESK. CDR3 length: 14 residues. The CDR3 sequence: CASSPGGHAYEQYF. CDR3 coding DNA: TGTGCCAGCAGCCCAGGGGGCCATGCCTACGAGCAGTACTTC.

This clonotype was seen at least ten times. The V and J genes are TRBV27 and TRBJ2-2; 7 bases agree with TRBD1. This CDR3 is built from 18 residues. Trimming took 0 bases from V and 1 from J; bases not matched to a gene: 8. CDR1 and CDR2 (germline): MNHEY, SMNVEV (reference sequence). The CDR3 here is CASSLSNRHRGNTGELFF. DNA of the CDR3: TGTGCCAGCAGTTTATCGAACCGGCACAGGGGGAACACCGGGGAGCTGTTTTTT.

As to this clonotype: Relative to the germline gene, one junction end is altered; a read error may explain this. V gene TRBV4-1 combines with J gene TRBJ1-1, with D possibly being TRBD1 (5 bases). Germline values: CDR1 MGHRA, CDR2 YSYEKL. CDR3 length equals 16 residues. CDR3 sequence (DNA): TGCGCCCGCAGCCGACGGGGGGGAGGGGAAGGCACTGAAGCTTTCTTT. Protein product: CARSRRGGGEGTEAFF.

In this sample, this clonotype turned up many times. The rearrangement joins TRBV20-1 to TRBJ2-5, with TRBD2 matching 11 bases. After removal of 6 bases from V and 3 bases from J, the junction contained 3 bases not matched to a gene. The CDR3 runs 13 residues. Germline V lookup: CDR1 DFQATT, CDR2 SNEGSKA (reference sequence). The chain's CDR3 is CSAKGLAEETQYF. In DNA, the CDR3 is TGCAGTGCCAAGGGACTAGCGGAAGAGACCCAGTACTTC.

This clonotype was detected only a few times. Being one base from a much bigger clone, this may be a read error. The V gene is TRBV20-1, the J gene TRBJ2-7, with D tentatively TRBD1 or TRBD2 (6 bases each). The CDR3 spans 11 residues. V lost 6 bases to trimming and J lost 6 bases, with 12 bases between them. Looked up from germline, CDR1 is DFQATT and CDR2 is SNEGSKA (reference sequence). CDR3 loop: CSALRGVEQYF. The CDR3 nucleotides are TGCAGTGCGTTGAGGGGGGTCGAGCAGTACTTC.

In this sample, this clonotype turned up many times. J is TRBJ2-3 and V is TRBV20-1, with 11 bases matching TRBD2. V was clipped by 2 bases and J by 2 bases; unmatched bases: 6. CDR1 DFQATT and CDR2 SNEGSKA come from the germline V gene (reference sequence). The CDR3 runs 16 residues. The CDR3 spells CSARLLAGEVTDTQYF. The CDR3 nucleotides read TGCAGTGCTAGACTACTAGCGGGAGAAGTCACAGATACGCAGTATTTT.

The CDR3 region has the DNA TGTGCCAGCAGCCAATTACCCACCGGGGAGCTGTTTTTT. It translates to CASSQLPTGELFF. The V gene is TRBV27, the J gene TRBJ2-2, with D unresolved. Germline V gene sequence: CDR1 MNHEY, CDR2 SMNVEV (reference sequence). The CDR3 consists of 13 residues. Trimming stripped 6 bases from V and 4 bases from J, with 9 bases between.